This T cell receptor (beta chain) was documented in a study of early T cells in non-severe SARS-CoV-2 infection. Study in general: Investigators sequenced bulk RNA drawn from unsorted whole blood, and chains remained unpaired.

Study observations and caveats: Anti-spike CD8 specificities were favored by VDJdb matching, whose results missed private and CD4 specificities.

Unique molecular identifiers were attached to individual cDNA molecules. TCRdb re-called the 5' RACE reads through MiXCR, storing one row per CDR3 protein. The sample holds 55,000 to 65,000 distinct CDR3 sequences, approximately 12% seen once. V was shortened by 4 bases and J by 5 bases, with 7 bases between the two germline ends. Per the germline V gene, CDR1 is KGHSH and CDR2 is LQKENI. The CDR3 is 12 residues long. This clonotype has just a few counts. The antigen is not known. The receptor's source is an adult who was a healthcare worker with PCR-confirmed SARS-CoV-2 infection or an uninfected control (not recorded which). The specimen was whole blood, collected at baseline. The chain combines TRBV18 with TRBJ2-3, with D uncertain. The CDR3 bases are TGTGCCAGCTCACGCCAAGGAGATACGCAGTATTTT. It translates to CASSRQGDTQYF. The full variable domain, in which reference TRBV18 and TRBJ2-3 provide the parts outside the CDR3, is NAGVMQNPRHLVRRRGQEARLRCSPMKGHSHVYWYRQLPEEGLKFMVYLQKENIIDESGMPKERFSAEFPKEGPSILRIQQVVRGDSAAYFCASSRQGDTQYFGPGTRLTVL.